The source of this T cell receptor (beta chain) is a study of STAT5B mutations in CD4+ large granular lymphocyte leukemia. Study-level results: Top patient clones used TRBV06 genes more often: 8/27 versus 2/35 in controls.

Some clones are missing from TCRdb's copy, which holds only in-frame ones; the method was immunoSEQ multiplex PCR. The table lists about 40,000 clones, about 81% of them singletons. Germline loops: CDR1 GTSNPN, CDR2 SVGIG (reference sequence). Germline trimming cut 2 bases from V and 3 bases from J; bases unmatched to any gene: 6. CDR3 size: 14 residues. With respect to this clone: Antigen: not known.

The chain uses TRBV30 and TRBJ1-2; 7 positions match TRBD1. Sequencing used CD4+ T cells from blood buffy coats. This receptor was obtained from a human donor in good health. CDR3 nucleotides: TGTGCCTGGAGTCAGGGGGACCGGGACTATGGCTACACCTTC. This translates into CAWSQGDRDYGYTF.